The rows below give T cell receptor beta chains drawn from one sample of a study of cytomegalovirus exposure and HLA in healthy donors. TCRdb's copy holds only in-frame clones and misses some; the assay was immunoSEQ multiplex PCR. The sample has some 200,000 clones, over 80% seen once. What was sequenced was PBMCs. The receptors stem from a man between 40 and 49 years old in good health and CMV-seropositive. Both conserved end residues are part of each CDR3. The D gene is left open where the match is weak. The size of a clone is reported for some rows only, either as once, few or many, or as a class for expanded clones.

D gene	J gene	V gene	clone size	CDR3 protein	CDR3 DNA
NA	TRBJ2-3	TRBV7-7	NA	CASSLSPYADTQYF	TGTGCTAGCAGCTTGTCCCCCTACGCAGATACGCAGTATTTT
TRBD1	TRBJ2-7	TRBV5-4	once	CASSLDRISYEQYF	TGTGCCAGCAGCCTGGACAGGATCTCCTACGAGCAGTACTTC
NA	TRBJ1-4	TRBV11-2	NA	CASSFGRSNEKLFF	TGTGCCAGCAGCTTCGGCAGGTCTAATGAAAAACTGTTTTTT
TRBD2	TRBJ2-3	TRBV7-3	NA	CASSPQAGILTDTQYF	TGTGCCAGCAGCCCACAAGCGGGGATACTCACAGATACGCAGTATTTT
TRBD1	TRBJ2-1	TRBV4-2	few	CASSQVTGQGVNEQFF	TGTGCCAGCAGCCAAGTTACGGGACAGGGGGTAAATGAGCAGTTCTTC
NA	TRBJ2-5	TRBV9	NA	CASSPGVLVPPYQETQYF	TGTGCCAGCAGCCCCGGGGTTCTCGTTCCCCCGTACCAAGAGACCCAGTACTTC
NA	TRBJ2-7	TRBV6-1	NA	CASSDAGRPRTYEQYF	TGTGCCAGCAGTGATGCCGGGAGACCTAGAACCTACGAGCAGTACTTC
NA	TRBJ2-5	TRBV7-7	NA	CASSQFRQAFQETQYF	TGTGCTAGCAGCCAATTCCGTCAGGCCTTCCAAGAGACCCAGTACTTC
NA	TRBJ1-6	TRBV4-2	once	CASSQAFGQPSSYNSPLHF	TGTGCCAGCAGCCAAGCATTTGGGCAGCCGAGCTCCTATAATTCACCCCTCCACTTT
NA	TRBJ2-7	TRBV7-2	NA	CASSPAGKIYEQYF	TGTGCCAGCAGCCCGGCAGGGAAAATTTACGAGCAGTACTTC
NA	TRBJ1-5	TRBV19	NA	CASSTPRRANQPQHF	TGTGCCAGTAGTACCCCCCGGAGGGCAAATCAGCCCCAGCATTTT
TRBD2	TRBJ2-5	TRBV7-8	NA	CASSSGTSGQETQYF	TGTGCCAGCAGCTCCGGGACTAGCGGGCAAGAGACCCAGTACTTC
TRBD2	TRBJ2-7	TRBV23-1	NA	CASSQPLLAGGNEQYF	TGCGCCAGCAGTCAGCCCCTCCTAGCGGGGGGGAACGAGCAGTACTTC
TRBD1	TRBJ1-6	TRBV5-1	NA	CASSLDRVSSPLHF	TGCGCCAGCAGCCTGGACAGGGTGTCTTCACCCCTCCACTTT
TRBD2	TRBJ2-5	TRBV5-3	NA	CARSGLAGGFQETQYF	TGTGCCAGAAGCGGTCTAGCGGGGGGCTTCCAAGAGACCCAGTACTTC
TRBD2	TRBJ2-5	TRBV4-2	NA	CASSQGSLASVGGQETQYF	TGTGCCAGCAGCCAAGGGTCACTAGCGTCGGTGGGGGGACAAGAGACCCAGTACTTC
NA	TRBJ1-4	TRBV9	NA	CASSPRGDAVGEKLFF	TGTGCCAGCAGCCCCCGGGGAGACGCGGTGGGTGAAAAACTGTTTTTT
TRBD2	TRBJ2-6	TRBV27	NA	CASSLRFLAGGDSGANVLTF	TGTGCCAGCAGTTTAAGGTTCCTAGCGGGGGGGGACTCTGGGGCCAACGTCCTGACTTTC
NA	TRBJ1-2	TRBV7-9	once	CASSTGTYGYTF	TGTGCCAGCAGCACAGGGACCTATGGCTACACCTTC
TRBD2	TRBJ2-2	TRBV10-3	NA	CATGTSGASGAGELFF	TGTGCCACCGGGACTAGCGGGGCTTCTGGGGCCGGGGAGCTGTTTTTT
NA	TRBJ2-7	TRBV18	NA	CASSPRSSSYEQYF	TGTGCCAGCTCACCGAGGAGTAGCTCCTACGAGCAGTACTTC
TRBD2	TRBJ2-1	TRBV5-4	NA	CASSSKILADYNEQFF	TGTGCCAGCAGCTCTAAGATACTAGCGGACTACAATGAGCAGTTCTTC
TRBD2	TRBJ2-5	TRBV11-2	NA	CASSLVSAGGGRQETQYF	TGTGCCAGCAGCTTAGTTTCTGCGGGCGGGGGGAGGCAAGAGACCCAGTACTTC
TRBD2	TRBJ2-7	TRBV5-4	NA	CASSPGLADGEQYF	TGTGCCAGCAGCCCCGGACTAGCGGATGGGGAGCAGTACTTC
NA	TRBJ2-1	TRBV9	once	CASSPSLADEQFF	TGTGCCAGCAGCCCCTCTCTAGCCGACGAGCAGTTCTTC
NA	TRBJ2-7	TRBV7-2	NA	CASSLMSFPNEQYF	TGTGCCAGCAGCTTAATGAGCTTCCCTAACGAGCAGTACTTC
TRBD1	TRBJ2-7	TRBV13	NA	CASSFDRAYEQYF	TGTGCCAGCAGCTTTGACAGGGCCTACGAGCAGTACTTC
TRBD1	TRBJ2-1	TRBV5-1	NA	CASSLGQGIFLYEQFF	TGCGCCAGCAGCCTTGGACAGGGGATATTTCTATATGAGCAGTTCTTC
NA	TRBJ2-5	TRBV5-1	NA	CASSPGQSFGETQYF	TGCGCCAGCAGCCCTGGACAGAGTTTCGGCGAGACCCAGTACTTC
NA	TRBJ2-1	TRBV5-1	NA	CASSPADSYEQFF	TGCGCCAGCAGCCCGGCCGACAGTTATGAGCAGTTCTTC
NA	TRBJ2-7	TRBV21-1	NA	CASSKPIRDRGVLPGGEQYF	TGTGCCAGCAGCAAACCTATAAGGGACAGGGGTGTTCTTCCGGGAGGCGAGCAGTACTTC
TRBD1	TRBJ1-3	TRBV9	NA	CASSAGTDGNTIYF	TGTGCCAGCAGCGCCGGGACAGACGGAAACACCATATATTTT
TRBD1	TRBJ1-1	TRBV9	few	CASSARQGQNTEAFF	TGTGCCAGCAGCGCTCGACAGGGACAGAACACTGAAGCTTTCTTT
NA	TRBJ1-6	TRBV7-2	NA	CASTLGPNSPLHF	TGTGCCAGCACCCTAGGTCCGAATTCACCCCTCCACTTT
NA	TRBJ1-1	TRBV19	NA	CASYPDLNTEAFF	TGTGCCAGTTACCCAGACTTGAACACTGAAGCTTTCTTT
TRBD2	TRBJ2-1	TRBV19	NA	CASSIAGGPYNEQFF	TGTGCCAGTAGTATAGCGGGGGGGCCCTACAATGAGCAGTTCTTC
TRBD1	TRBJ2-1	TRBV6-5	few	CASSYDRGNEQFF	TGTGCCAGCAGTTACGACAGGGGCAATGAGCAGTTCTTC
TRBD2	TRBJ2-1	TRBV7-9	NA	CASSTEIAGPSYNEQFF	TGTGCCAGCAGCACCGAGATAGCGGGGCCCTCCTACAATGAGCAGTTCTTC
TRBD2	TRBJ2-5	TRBV10-3	NA	CAISFGARTSGQETQYF	TGTGCCATCAGTTTTGGCGCTAGGACTAGCGGCCAAGAGACCCAGTACTTC
NA	TRBJ2-7	TRBV7-2	NA	CASSLVSAYEQYF	TGTGCCAGCAGCTTAGTGTCCGCCTACGAGCAGTACTTC
TRBD1	TRBJ1-6	TRBV6-5	once	CASSQTGAGESPLHF	TGTGCCAGCAGTCAAACAGGGGCCGGGGAATCACCCCTCCACTTT
NA	TRBJ2-7	TRBV7-8	NA	CATNRDFSYEQYF	TGTGCCACCAACCGGGACTTTTCCTACGAGCAGTACTTC
NA	TRBJ2-2	TRBV12-5	NA	CASGFLGELFF	TGTGCTAGTGGTTTCCTCGGGGAGCTGTTTTTT
TRBD1	TRBJ2-3	TRBV19	NA	CASGQGGARADTQYF	TGTGCCAGTGGACAAGGGGGCGCAAGGGCAGATACGCAGTATTTT
NA	TRBJ1-4	TRBV7-9	NA	CASSWRGAGRSNEKLFF	TGTGCCAGCAGCTGGAGGGGTGCGGGCCGATCTAATGAAAAACTGTTTTTT
TRBD1	TRBJ2-5	TRBV9	NA	CASSPRRDRGLQETQYF	TGTGCCAGCAGCCCACGCCGGGACAGGGGGCTTCAAGAGACCCAGTACTTC
NA	TRBJ1-3	TRBV19	NA	CASRSGSGNTIYF	TGTGCCAGTAGGAGCGGCTCTGGAAACACCATATATTTT
NA	TRBJ2-7	TRBV29-1	NA	CSVKPFGGVYEQYF	TGCAGCGTTAAGCCGTTCGGCGGGGTCTACGAGCAGTACTTC
NA	TRBJ1-2	TRBV6-4	NA	CASSDRGGYTF	TGTGCCAGCAGTGACCGAGGGGGCTACACCTTC
TRBD1	TRBJ2-1	TRBV12-5	NA	CASGLATGQGGRWQFF	TGTGCTAGTGGTTTGGCCACGGGACAGGGGGGTCGGTGGCAGTTCTTC
NA	TRBJ1-1	TRBV2	NA	CASSDSQENTEAFF	TGTGCCAGCAGTGATAGTCAGGAGAACACTGAAGCTTTCTTT
TRBD1	TRBJ2-5	TRBV7-9	NA	CASSLSGGQETQYF	TGTGCCAGCAGCTTATCAGGGGGTCAGGAGACCCAGTACTTC
NA	TRBJ2-5	TRBV6-1	few	CASSQRRGQETQYF	TGTGCCAGCAGCCAAAGGAGGGGACAAGAGACCCAGTACTTC
TRBD1	TRBJ1-2	TRBV7-3	NA	CASSSSTGGANGYTF	TGTGCCAGCAGCTCCTCGACAGGGGGCGCGAATGGCTACACCTTC
NA	TRBJ2-3	TRBV5-4	NA	CASSSGQSTDTQYF	TGTGCCAGCAGCTCCGGACAAAGCACAGATACGCAGTATTTT
TRBD1	TRBJ2-1	TRBV30	NA	CAWSRDRERNEQFF	TGTGCCTGGAGTCGGGACAGGGAACGCAATGAGCAGTTCTTC
NA	TRBJ2-3	TRBV13	NA	CASSRRTGGSTDTQYF	TGTGCCAGCAGCCGGCGAACGGGGGGCTCCACAGATACGCAGTATTTT
NA	TRBJ2-3	TRBV4-1	NA	CASSQPGGGLADTQYF	TGCGCCAGCAGCCAGCCGGGCGGCGGGTTGGCAGATACGCAGTATTTT
TRBD1	TRBJ2-7	TRBV13	NA	CASSSRNRGPYEQYF	TGTGCCAGCAGCTCCCGGAACAGGGGACCCTACGAGCAGTACTTC